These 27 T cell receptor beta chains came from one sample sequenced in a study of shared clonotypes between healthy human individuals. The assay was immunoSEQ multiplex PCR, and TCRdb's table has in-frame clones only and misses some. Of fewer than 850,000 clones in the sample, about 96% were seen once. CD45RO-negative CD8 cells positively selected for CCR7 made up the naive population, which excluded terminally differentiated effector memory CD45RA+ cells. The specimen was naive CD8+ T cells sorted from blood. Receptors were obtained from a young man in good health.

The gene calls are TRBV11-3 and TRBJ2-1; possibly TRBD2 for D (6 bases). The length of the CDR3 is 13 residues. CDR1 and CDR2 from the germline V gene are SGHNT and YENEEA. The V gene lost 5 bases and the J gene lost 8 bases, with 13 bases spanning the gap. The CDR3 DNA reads TGTGCCAGCAGCACTCTTTGGGGGGATGAGCAGTTCTTC. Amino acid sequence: CASSTLWGDEQFF.

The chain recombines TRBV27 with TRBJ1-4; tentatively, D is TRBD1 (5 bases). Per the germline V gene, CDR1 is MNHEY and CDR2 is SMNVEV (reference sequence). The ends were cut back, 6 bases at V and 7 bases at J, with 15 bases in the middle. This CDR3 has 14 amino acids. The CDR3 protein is CASRGRVGGEKLFF. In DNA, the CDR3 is TGTGCCAGCAGGGGGCGTGTGGGAGGTGAAAAACTGTTTTTT. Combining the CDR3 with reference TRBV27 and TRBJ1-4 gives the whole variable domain EAQVTQNPRYLITVTGKKLTVTCSQNMNHEYMSWYRQDPGLGLRQIYYSMNVEVTDKGDVPEGYKVSRKEKRNFPLILESPSPNQTSLYFCASRGRVGGEKLFFGSGTQLSVL.

As DNA, the CDR3 is TGTGCCACCAGCAGGAGACTAGTACCCCAAGAGACCCAGTACTTC. Translating it yields CATSRRLVPQETQYF. The chain combines TRBV15 with TRBJ2-5; D perhaps matches TRBD2 (6 bases). CDR3 length: 15 amino acids. The V gene's germline CDR1 is LNHNV and CDR2 YYDKDF (reference sequence). V was shortened by 3 bases and J by 1 base, with 12 bases between the two germline ends. Full variable domain (outside the CDR3, taken from reference TRBV15 and TRBJ2-5): DAMVIQNPRYQVTQFGKPVTLSCSQTLNHNVMYWYQQKSSQAPKLLFHYYDKDFNNEADTPDNFQSRRPNTSFCFLDIRSPGLGDTAMYLCATSRRLVPQETQYFGPGTRLLVL.

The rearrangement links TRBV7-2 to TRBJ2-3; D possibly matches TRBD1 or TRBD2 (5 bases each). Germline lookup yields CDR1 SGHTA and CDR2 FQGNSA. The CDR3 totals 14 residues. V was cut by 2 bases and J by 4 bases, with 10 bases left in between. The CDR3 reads CASSLSLGADTQYF. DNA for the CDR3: TGTGCCAGCAGCTTAAGTCTGGGGGCAGATACGCAGTATTTT.

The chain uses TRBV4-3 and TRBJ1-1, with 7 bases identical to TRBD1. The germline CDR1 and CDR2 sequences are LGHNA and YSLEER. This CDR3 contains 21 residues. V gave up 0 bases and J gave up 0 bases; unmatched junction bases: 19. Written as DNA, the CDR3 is TGCGCCAGCAGCCAAGACCTAGGGGGCGATGACCGAATCTTAATGAACACTGAAGCTTTCTTT. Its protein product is CASSQDLGGDDRILMNTEAFF.

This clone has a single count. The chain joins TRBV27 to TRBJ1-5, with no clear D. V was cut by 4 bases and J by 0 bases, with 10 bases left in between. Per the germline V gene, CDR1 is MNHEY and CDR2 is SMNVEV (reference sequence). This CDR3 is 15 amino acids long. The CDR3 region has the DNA TGTGCCAGCAGTTCCCTCCGTTATAGCAATCAGCCCCAGCATTTT. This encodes CASSSLRYSNQPQHF.

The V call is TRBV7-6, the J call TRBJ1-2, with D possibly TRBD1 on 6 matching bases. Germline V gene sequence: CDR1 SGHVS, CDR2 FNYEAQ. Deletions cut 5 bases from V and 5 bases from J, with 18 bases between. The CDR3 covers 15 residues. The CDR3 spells CASSPGTGPAYGYTF. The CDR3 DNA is TGTGCCAGCAGCCCCGGAACAGGGCCCGCGTATGGCTACACCTTC.

CDR3 DNA: TGTGCCAGCAGCGGGACAGAGAACACCGGGGAGCTGTTTTTT. Protein product: CASSGTENTGELFF. The chain is built from TRBV5-4 and TRBJ2-2, with 7 bases lining up with TRBD1. V lost 4 bases, J lost 1 base, and 1 base stayed unmatched. The CDR3 runs 14 residues. CDR1 and CDR2 from the germline V gene are SGHNT and YYREEE (reference sequence).

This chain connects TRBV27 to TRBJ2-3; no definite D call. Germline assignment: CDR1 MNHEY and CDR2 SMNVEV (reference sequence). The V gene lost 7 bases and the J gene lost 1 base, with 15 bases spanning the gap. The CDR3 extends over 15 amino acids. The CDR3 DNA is TGTGCCAGCACCACCGTCAAGTGGGGCACAGATACGCAGTATTTT. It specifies CASTTVKWGTDTQYF.

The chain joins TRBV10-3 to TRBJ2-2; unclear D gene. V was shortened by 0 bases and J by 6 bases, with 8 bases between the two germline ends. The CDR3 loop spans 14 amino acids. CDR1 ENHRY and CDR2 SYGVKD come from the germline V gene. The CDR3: CAISESNSPGELFF. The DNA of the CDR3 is TGTGCCATCAGTGAGTCAAACTCCCCCGGGGAGCTGTTTTTT.

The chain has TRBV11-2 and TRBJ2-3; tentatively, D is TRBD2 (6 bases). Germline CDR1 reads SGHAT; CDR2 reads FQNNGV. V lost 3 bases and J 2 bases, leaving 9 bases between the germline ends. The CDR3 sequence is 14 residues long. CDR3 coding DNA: TGTGCCAGCAGCTTGGGGACTTACACAGATACGCAGTATTTT. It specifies CASSLGTYTDTQYF.

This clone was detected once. The CDR3 here is CAWSVLRTGNEQFF. DNA of the CDR3: TGTGCCTGGAGTGTACTTAGGACGGGGAATGAGCAGTTCTTC. The V gene is TRBV30, the J gene TRBJ2-1, with a weak D call TRBD2 (5 bases). The CDR3 has 14 residues. Trimming cost V 0 bases and J 7 bases, with 13 bases left between them. Germline values: CDR1 GTSNPN, CDR2 SVGIG (reference sequence).

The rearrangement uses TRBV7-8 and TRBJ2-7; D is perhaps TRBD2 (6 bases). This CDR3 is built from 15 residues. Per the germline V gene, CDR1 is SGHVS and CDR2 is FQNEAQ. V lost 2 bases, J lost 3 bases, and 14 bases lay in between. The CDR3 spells CASSLLGPGDYEQYF. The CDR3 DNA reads TGTGCCAGCAGCTTACTAGGACCGGGGGACTACGAGCAGTACTTC.

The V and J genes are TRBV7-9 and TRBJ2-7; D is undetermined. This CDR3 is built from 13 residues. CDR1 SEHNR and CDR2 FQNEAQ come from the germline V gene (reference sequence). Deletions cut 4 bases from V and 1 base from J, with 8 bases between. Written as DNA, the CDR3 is TGTGCCAGCAGCTCAAGACGGTCCTACGAGCAGTACTTC. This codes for CASSSRRSYEQYF.

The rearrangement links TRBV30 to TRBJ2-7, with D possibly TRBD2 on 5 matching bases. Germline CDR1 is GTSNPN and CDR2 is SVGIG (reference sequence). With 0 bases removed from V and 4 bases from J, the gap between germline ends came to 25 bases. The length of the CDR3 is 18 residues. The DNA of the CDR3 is TGTGCCTGGAGTGTACCCGGCCACCGACCGCGGACTCCGTACGAGCAGTACTTC. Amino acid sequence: CAWSVPGHRPRTPYEQYF.

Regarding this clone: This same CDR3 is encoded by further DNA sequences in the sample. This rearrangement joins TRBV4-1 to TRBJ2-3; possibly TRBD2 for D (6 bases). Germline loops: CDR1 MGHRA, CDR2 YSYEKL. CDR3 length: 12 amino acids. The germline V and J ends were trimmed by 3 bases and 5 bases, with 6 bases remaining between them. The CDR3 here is CASSQGGDTQYF. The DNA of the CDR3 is TGCGCCAGCAGCCAGGGGGGAGATACGCAGTATTTT.

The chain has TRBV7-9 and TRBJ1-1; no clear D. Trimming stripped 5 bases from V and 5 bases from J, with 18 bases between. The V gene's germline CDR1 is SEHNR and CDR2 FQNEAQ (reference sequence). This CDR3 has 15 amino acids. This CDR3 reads CASSMTASLVTEAFF. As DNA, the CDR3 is TGTGCCAGCAGCATGACGGCCTCCCTCGTAACTGAAGCTTTCTTT. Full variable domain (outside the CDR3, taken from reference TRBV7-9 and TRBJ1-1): DTGVSQNPRHKITKRGQNVTFRCDPISEHNRLYWYRQTLGQGPEFLTYFQNEAQLEKSRLLSDRFSAERPKGSFSTLEIQRTEQGDSAMYLCASSMTASLVTEAFFGQGTRLTVV.

CDR3 sequence: CASSQDVQGVQETQYF. The DNA for the CDR3 is TGCGCCAGCAGCCAAGATGTTCAGGGGGTCCAAGAGACCCAGTACTTC. The rearrangement links TRBV4-1 to TRBJ2-5; 7 bases are a match to TRBD1. The V segment lost 0 bases and the J segment 1 base; nucleotides outside the gene matches: 5. There are 16 residues in the CDR3. Germline CDR1 reads MGHRA; CDR2 reads YSYEKL.

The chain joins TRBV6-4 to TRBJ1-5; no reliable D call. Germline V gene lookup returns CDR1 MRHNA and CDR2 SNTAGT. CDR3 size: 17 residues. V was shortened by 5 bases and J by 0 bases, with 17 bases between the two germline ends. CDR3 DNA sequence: TGTGCCAGCAGTATCACCGGCAAGATCAATAGCAATCAGCCCCAGCATTTT. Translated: CASSITGKINSNQPQHF.

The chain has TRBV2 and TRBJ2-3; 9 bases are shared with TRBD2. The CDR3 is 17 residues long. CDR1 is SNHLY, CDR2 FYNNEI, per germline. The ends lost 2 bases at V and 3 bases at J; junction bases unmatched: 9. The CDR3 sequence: CASSELVAGVRTDTQYF. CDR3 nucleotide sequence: TGTGCCAGCAGTGAATTGGTAGCGGGAGTTCGAACAGATACGCAGTATTTT.

The CDR3 bases are TGCGCCAGCAGCCAAGATCACGCTGGGGGCCCTTCCTACGAGCAGTACTTC. Residues: CASSQDHAGGPSYEQYF. The chain employs TRBV4-3 and TRBJ2-7, with D perhaps TRBD1 (6 bases). With 0 bases removed from V and 1 base from J, the gap between germline ends came to 16 bases. Looked up from germline, CDR1 is LGHNA and CDR2 is YSLEER. CDR3 size: 17 residues.

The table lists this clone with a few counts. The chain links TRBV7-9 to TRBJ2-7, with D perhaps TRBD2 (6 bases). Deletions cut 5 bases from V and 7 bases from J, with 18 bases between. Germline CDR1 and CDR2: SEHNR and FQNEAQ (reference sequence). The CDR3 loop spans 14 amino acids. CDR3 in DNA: TGTGCCAGCAGCCCTGCGGGGCCTCAAAAGGAGCAGTACTTC. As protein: CASSPAGPQKEQYF.

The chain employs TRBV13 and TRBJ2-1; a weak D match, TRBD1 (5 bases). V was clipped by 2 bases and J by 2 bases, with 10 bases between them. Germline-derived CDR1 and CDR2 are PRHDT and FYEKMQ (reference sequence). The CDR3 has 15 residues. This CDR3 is CASSLIQGPYNEQFF. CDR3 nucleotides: TGTGCCAGCAGCTTAATCCAGGGCCCCTACAATGAGCAGTTCTTC.

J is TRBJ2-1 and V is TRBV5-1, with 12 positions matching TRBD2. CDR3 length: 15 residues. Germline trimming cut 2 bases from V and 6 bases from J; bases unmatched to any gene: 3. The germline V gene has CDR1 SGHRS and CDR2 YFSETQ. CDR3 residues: CASSLPTSGSNEQFF. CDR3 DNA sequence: TGCGCCAGCAGCTTACCGACTAGCGGGAGCAATGAGCAGTTCTTC.

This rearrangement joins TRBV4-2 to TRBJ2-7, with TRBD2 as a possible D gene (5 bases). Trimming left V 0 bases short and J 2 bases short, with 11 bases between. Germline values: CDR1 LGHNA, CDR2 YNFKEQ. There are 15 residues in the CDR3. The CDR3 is CASSQDLLGAYEQYF. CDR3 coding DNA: TGTGCCAGCAGCCAAGATCTACTAGGTGCCTACGAGCAGTACTTC.

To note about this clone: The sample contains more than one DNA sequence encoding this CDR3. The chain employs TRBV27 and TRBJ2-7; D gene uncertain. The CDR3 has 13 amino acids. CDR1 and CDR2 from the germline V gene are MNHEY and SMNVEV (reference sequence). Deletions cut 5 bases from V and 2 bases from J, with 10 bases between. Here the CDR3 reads CASSLGPAYEQYF. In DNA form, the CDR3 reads TGTGCCAGCAGTCTGGGCCCAGCCTACGAGCAGTACTTC.

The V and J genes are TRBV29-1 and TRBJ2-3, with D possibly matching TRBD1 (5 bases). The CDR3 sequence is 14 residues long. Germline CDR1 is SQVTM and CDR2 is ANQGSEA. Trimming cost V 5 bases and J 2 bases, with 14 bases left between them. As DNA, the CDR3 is TGCAGCGTTCTGGGGCTACTTAACACAGATACGCAGTATTTT. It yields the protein CSVLGLLNTDTQYF.